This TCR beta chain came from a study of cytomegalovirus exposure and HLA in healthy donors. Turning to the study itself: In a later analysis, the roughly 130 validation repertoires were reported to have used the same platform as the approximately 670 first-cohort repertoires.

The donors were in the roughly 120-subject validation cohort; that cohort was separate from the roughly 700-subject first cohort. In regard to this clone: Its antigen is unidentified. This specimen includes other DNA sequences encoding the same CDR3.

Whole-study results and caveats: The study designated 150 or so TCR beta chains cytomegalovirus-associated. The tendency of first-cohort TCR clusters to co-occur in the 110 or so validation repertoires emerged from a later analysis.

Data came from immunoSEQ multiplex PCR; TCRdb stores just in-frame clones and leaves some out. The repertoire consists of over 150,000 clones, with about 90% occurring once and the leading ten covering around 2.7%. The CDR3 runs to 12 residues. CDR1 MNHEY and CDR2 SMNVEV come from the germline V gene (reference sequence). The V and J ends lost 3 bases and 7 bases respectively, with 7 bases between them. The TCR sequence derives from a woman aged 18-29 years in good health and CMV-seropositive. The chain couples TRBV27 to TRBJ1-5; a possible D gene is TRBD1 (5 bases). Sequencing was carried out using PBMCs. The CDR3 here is CASSFGGQPQHF. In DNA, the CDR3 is TGTGCCAGCAGTTTCGGGGGACAGCCCCAGCATTTT.